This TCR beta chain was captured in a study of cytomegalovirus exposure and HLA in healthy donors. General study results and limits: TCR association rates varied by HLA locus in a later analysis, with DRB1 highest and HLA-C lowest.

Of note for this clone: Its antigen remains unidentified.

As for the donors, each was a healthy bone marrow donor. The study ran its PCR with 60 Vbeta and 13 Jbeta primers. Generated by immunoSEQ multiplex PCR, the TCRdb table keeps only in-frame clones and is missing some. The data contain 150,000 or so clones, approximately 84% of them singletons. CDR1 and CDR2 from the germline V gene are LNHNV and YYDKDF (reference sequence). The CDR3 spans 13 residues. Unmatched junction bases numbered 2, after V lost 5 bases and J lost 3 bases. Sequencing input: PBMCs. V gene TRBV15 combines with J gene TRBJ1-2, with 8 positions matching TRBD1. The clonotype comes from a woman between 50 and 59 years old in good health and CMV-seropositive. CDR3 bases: TGTGCCACCAGCGTACAGGGGGACTATGGCTACACCTTC. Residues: CATSVQGDYGYTF.